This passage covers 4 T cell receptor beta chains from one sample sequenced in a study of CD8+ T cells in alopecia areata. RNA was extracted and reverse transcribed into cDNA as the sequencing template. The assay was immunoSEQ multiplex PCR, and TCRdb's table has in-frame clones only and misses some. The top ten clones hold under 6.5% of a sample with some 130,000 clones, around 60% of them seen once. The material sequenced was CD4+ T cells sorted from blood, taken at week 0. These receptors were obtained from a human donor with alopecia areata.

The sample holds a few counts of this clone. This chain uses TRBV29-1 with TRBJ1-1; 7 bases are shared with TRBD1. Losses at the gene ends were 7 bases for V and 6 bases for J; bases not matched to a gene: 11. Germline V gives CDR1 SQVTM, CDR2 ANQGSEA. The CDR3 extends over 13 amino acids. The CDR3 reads CSGSRDSRSEAFF. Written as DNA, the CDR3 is TGCAGCGGGTCGAGGGACAGTAGGTCTGAAGCTTTCTTT.

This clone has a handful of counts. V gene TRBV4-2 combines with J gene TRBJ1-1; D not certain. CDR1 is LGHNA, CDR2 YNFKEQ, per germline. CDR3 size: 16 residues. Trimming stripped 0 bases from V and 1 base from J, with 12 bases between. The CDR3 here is CASSQEAKGGNTEAFF. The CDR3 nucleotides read TGTGCCAGCAGCCAAGAAGCGAAGGGAGGGAACACTGAAGCTTTCTTT.

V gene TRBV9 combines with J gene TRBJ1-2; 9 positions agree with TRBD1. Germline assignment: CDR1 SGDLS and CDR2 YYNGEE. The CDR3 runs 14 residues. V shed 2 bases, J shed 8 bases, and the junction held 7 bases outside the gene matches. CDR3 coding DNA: TGTGCCAGCAGCGTCGGGACAGGGTTGGAAGGCTACACCTTC. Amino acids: CASSVGTGLEGYTF.

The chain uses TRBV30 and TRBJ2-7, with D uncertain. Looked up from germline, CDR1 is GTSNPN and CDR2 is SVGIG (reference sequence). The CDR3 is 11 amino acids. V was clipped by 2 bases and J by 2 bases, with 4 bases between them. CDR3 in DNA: TGTGCCTGGAGTTTTACCTACGAGCAGTACTTC. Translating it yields CAWSFTYEQYF.